This passage covers 22 T cell receptor beta chains from one sample sequenced in a study of Graves' ophthalmopathy and Graves' hyperthyroidism. Amplifying from RNA transcripts, the study obtained TCR beta CDR3 regions. RT-PCR with HTBI primers came first, then second-round multiplex PCR. MiXCR, run by TCRdb on the multiplex PCR reads, gives a single entry per CDR3 protein. This repertoire shows about 740,000 distinct CDR3 sequences, about 44% found once; its top ten account for 44%. Sequenced sample: peripheral blood. All receptors derive from an adult man with Graves' ophthalmopathy.

This rearrangement joins TRBV25-1 to TRBJ2-5; possible D gene TRBD1, 6 bases. The length of the CDR3 is 15 residues. Trimming removed 3 bases at V and 9 bases at J, with 20 bases between. CDR1 is MGHDK, CDR2 SYGVNS, per germline. The CDR3: CASSDGQSDYQPQYF. The CDR3, as DNA: TGTGCCAGCAGTGACGGACAGTCCGACTATCAGCCCCAGTACTTC.

This clonotype came up a few times. The genes are TRBV7-9 and TRBJ2-7, with 8 nucleotides matching TRBD1. CDR3 length equals 14 residues. Trimming removed 2 bases from V and 7 bases from J; junction bases left unmatched: 7. Germline V gives CDR1 SEHNR, CDR2 FQNEAQ (reference sequence). This CDR3 reads CASSLRQGWSEQYF. Here the CDR3 DNA reads TGTGCCAGCAGCTTAAGACAGGGGTGGAGTGAGCAGTACTTC.

This clonotype was found many times. The chain recombines TRBV7-9 with TRBJ2-7; 8 bases align to TRBD1. The CDR3 totals 17 residues. With 5 bases clipped from V and 1 base from J, the junction kept 13 bases outside the gene matches. CDR1 is SEHNR, CDR2 FQNEAQ, per germline (reference sequence). CDR3 sequence (DNA): TGTGCCAGCAGCATAATCCTAGGCGGGACAGGTTCCTACGAGCAGTACTTC. Protein product: CASSIILGGTGSYEQYF. The entire variable domain, with the rest obtained from reference TRBV7-9 and TRBJ2-7, is as follows: DTGVSQNPRHKITKRGQNVTFRCDPISEHNRLYWYRQTLGQGPEFLTYFQNEAQLEKSRLLSDRFSAERPKGSFSTLEIQRTEQGDSAMYLCASSIILGGTGSYEQYFGPGTRLTVT.

V and J are TRBV29-1 and TRBJ2-6, with D unresolved. The CDR3 totals 14 residues. Germline CDR1 SQVTM, CDR2 ANQGSEA. The CDR3 protein is CSLWTSSGANVLTF. In DNA form, the CDR3 reads TGCAGTTTATGGACGTCCTCTGGGGCCAACGTCCTGACTTTC.

Ten or more counts support this clonotype. This sequence joins TRBV7-2 and TRBJ2-6; 12 nucleotides match TRBD1. The CDR3 loop spans 15 amino acids. From germline, CDR1 is SGHTA and CDR2 FQGNSA. The junction had 5 bases not matched to a gene; V was cut back by 5 bases and J by 9 bases. The CDR3 DNA is TGTGCCAGCAGCCCCCGGGACAGGGGGCGCAACGTCCTGACTTTC. This codes for CASSPRDRGRNVLTF.

This clonotype was found many times. The V call is TRBV2, the J call TRBJ2-5, with D perhaps matching TRBD1 (7 bases). Germline lookup yields CDR1 SNHLY and CDR2 FYNNEI. Trimming stripped 6 bases from V and 5 bases from J, with 16 bases between. The CDR3 sequence is 14 residues long. The CDR3 is CASSRQGGLETQYF. Written as DNA, the CDR3 is TGTGCCAGCAGCCGACAGGGAGGCTTGGAGACCCAGTACTTC.

The chain employs TRBV10-3 and TRBJ1-1, with TRBD1 matching 7 bases. J lost 0 bases, V lost 10 bases, and 5 bases had no gene match. CDR3 length equals 13 residues. Germline assignment: CDR1 ENHRY and CDR2 SYGVKD. CDR3 protein: CASNGQVNTEAFF. Here the CDR3 DNA reads TGTGCCAGCAACGGACAGGTGAACACTGAAGCTTTCTTT.

CDR3 region: CASSLRLAGYEQYF. The CDR3 DNA follows: TGCGCCAGCAGCTTACGACTAGCGGGATACGAGCAGTACTTC. The chain couples TRBV5-1 to TRBJ2-7; 11 bases fit TRBD2. The CDR3 is 14 amino acids. Trimming removed 2 bases from V and 4 bases from J; junction bases left unmatched: 2. In germline, CDR1 is SGHRS, CDR2 YFSETQ. Filled out from reference TRBV5-1 and TRBJ2-7, the complete variable domain reads KAGVTQTPRYLIKTRGQQVTLSCSPISGHRSVSWYQQTPGQGLQFLFEYFSETQRNKGNFPGRFSGRQFSNSRSEMNVSTLELGDSALYLCASSLRLAGYEQYFGPGTRLTVT.

This clonotype was seen only once. A much larger clonotype is one base distant, so this may be a read error. The chain recombines TRBV9 with TRBJ1-2; D possibly corresponds to TRBD1 (6 bases). The CDR3 contains 15 residues. Looked up from germline, CDR1 is SGDLS and CDR2 is YYNGEE. This CDR3 is CASSLLPDRNCGYTF. As DNA, the CDR3 is TGTGCCAGCAGCTTACTACCGGACAGAAACTGTGGCTACACCTTC.

The chain carries TRBV7-8 and TRBJ2-2; D is uncertain. The CDR3 length is 15 residues. Germline V CDR1 and CDR2: SGHVS, FQNEAQ. The V gene lost 4 bases and the J gene lost 4 bases, with 13 bases spanning the gap. Here the CDR3 reads CASSSLGKGTGELFF. The CDR3 DNA follows: TGTGCCAGCAGCTCGCTGGGTAAAGGCACCGGGGAGCTGTTTTTT.

This chain connects TRBV7-9 to TRBJ2-5, with D perhaps TRBD2 (5 bases). With 3 bases removed from V and 6 bases from J, the gap between germline ends came to 17 bases. The CDR3 length is 15 residues. Looked up from germline, CDR1 is SEHNR and CDR2 is FQNEAQ (reference sequence). The CDR3 DNA sequence: TGTGCCAGCAGCTTGACGTGGGAGAGGCAGCAGACCCAGTACTTC. It is translated as CASSLTWERQQTQYF.

This clonotype was observed many times. The gene calls are TRBV24-1 and TRBJ1-4; D is unclear. Germline V gives CDR1 KGHDR, CDR2 SFDVKD. The V and J ends lost 3 bases and 6 bases respectively, with 13 bases between them. The CDR3 totals 15 residues. CDR3 region: CATSDPVDSDEKLFF. CDR3 nucleotides: TGTGCCACCAGTGATCCCGTCGACTCTGATGAAAAACTGTTTTTT.

This clonotype was picked up a small number of times. This rearrangement joins TRBV5-4 to TRBJ2-5, with 10 positions matching TRBD2. CDR3 size: 14 residues. V gave up 4 bases and J gave up 4 bases; unmatched junction bases: 4. CDR1 is SGHNT, CDR2 YYREEE, per germline (reference sequence). The CDR3 spells CASSHSGGGETQYF. The CDR3 coding sequence is TGTGCCAGCAGCCACAGCGGGGGGGGAGAGACCCAGTACTTC.

This clonotype was observed a few times. The rearrangement links TRBV19 to TRBJ1-5, with D possibly matching TRBD1 (6 bases). V was shortened by 3 bases and J by 2 bases, with 14 bases between the two germline ends. The CDR3 sequence is 16 residues long. Germline lookup yields CDR1 LNHDA and CDR2 SQIVND (reference sequence). This CDR3 reads CASSIQGTKGNQPQHF. The DNA of the CDR3 is TGTGCCAGTAGTATCCAGGGGACTAAGGGCAATCAGCCCCAGCATTTT.

This clonotype was picked up a small number of times. V usage is TRBV19 and J usage is TRBJ2-6, with D possibly being TRBD2 (6 bases). The CDR3 has 16 residues. V was clipped by 1 base and J by 2 bases, with 9 bases between them. Germline values: CDR1 LNHDA, CDR2 SQIVND (reference sequence). The CDR3 reads CASSIGGVPGANVLTF. As DNA, the CDR3 is TGTGCCAGTAGTATAGGGGGGGTCCCTGGGGCCAACGTCCTGACTTTC.

Many counts were recorded for this clonotype. The rearrangement uses TRBV2 and TRBJ1-5; D ambiguous. Trimming pared 7 bases from V and 4 bases from J, leaving 11 bases between. The CDR3 length is 13 residues. Germline assignment: CDR1 SNHLY and CDR2 FYNNEI. The CDR3 coding sequence is TGTGCCAGCACGCCAGAATGGAATCAGCCCCAGCATTTT. Protein: CASTPEWNQPQHF.

This clonotype occurred many times. The V gene is TRBV2, the J gene TRBJ1-2, with D perhaps TRBD1 (5 bases). Germline loops: CDR1 SNHLY, CDR2 FYNNEI. V was trimmed by 7 bases and J by 0 bases, leaving 12 bases between them. This CDR3 comprises 14 residues. CDR3 in DNA: TGTGCCAGCACAAAGGGACGCACTAACTATGGCTACACCTTC. It encodes CASTKGRTNYGYTF.

The chain joins TRBV12-3 or TRBV12-4 to TRBJ2-5; TRBD1 matches at 7 bases. This CDR3 is built from 16 residues. V was clipped by 6 bases and J by 0 bases; unmatched bases: 10. This CDR3 reads CASSPPGGPYQETQYF. The DNA of the CDR3 is TGTGCCAGCAGCCCACCAGGGGGACCGTACCAAGAGACCCAGTACTTC.

The gene calls are TRBV9 and TRBJ2-7; 14 nucleotides match TRBD2. The CDR3 is made up of 14 amino acids. J gave up 5 bases and V 2 bases, and 0 bases lay outside the gene matches. The germline CDR1 and CDR2 sequences are SGDLS and YYNGEE. This CDR3 reads CASSVGLAGDEQYF. In DNA form, the CDR3 reads TGTGCCAGCAGCGTGGGACTAGCGGGGGACGAGCAGTACTTC.

This chain joins TRBV25-1 and TRBJ1-2; 7 nucleotides agree with TRBD1. V shed 5 bases, J shed 2 bases, and the junction held 5 bases outside the gene matches. The CDR3 is 14 residues long. CDR1 MGHDK and CDR2 SYGVNS come from the germline V gene. CDR3 in DNA: TGTGCCAGCAGTCAACAGGGGCCCAACTATGGCTACACCTTC. Protein: CASSQQGPNYGYTF.

The chain is built from TRBV29-1 and TRBJ2-7, with 13 bases that match TRBD2. CDR3 length: 15 residues. Germline V gene sequence: CDR1 SQVTM, CDR2 ANQGSEA. The DNA of the CDR3 is TGCGCCAGCAGCCGAGGGACTAGCGGGGCCTACGAGCAGTACTTC. This sequence encodes CASSRGTSGAYEQYF.

In this sample, this clonotype turned up once. For the CDR3, the DNA is TGTGCCAGCAGTTACAACAGTGTCAATCAGCCCCAGCATTTT. Its protein is CASSYNSVNQPQHF. V is TRBV12-3 or TRBV12-4 and J is TRBJ1-5; D is uncertain. This CDR3 is 14 amino acids long. Trimming took 4 bases from V and 3 from J, leaving 10 bases between them.